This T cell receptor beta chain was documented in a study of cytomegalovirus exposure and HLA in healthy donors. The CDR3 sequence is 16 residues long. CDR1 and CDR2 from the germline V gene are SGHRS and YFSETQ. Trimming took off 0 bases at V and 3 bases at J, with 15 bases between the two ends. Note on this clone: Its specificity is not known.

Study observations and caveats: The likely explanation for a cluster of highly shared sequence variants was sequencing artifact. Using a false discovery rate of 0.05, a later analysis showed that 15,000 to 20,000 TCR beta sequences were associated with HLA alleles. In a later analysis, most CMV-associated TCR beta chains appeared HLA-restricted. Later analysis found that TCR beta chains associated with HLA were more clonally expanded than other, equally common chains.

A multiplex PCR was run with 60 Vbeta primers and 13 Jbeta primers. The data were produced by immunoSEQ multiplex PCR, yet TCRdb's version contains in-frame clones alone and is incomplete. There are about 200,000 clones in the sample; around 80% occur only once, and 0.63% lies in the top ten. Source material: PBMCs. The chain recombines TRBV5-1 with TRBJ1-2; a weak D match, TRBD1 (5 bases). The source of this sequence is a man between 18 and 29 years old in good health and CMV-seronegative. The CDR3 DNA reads TGCGCCAGCAGCTTGGGGGTTGCAGGGAGGGACTATGGCTACACCTTC. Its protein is CASSLGVAGRDYGYTF.